The 2 T cell receptor beta chains in this list originate from one sample, sequenced in a study of T cell responses to AZD1222 COVID-19 vaccine. Measured with immunoSEQ multiplex PCR; TCRdb has only the in-frame clones, and not every one. The data contain about 120,000 clones, approximately 91% of them singletons. The sample consisted of peripheral blood, taken on day 0 of AZD1222 vaccination. The receptor set was obtained from an adult in good health.

The rearrangement uses TRBV5-6 and TRBJ2-7, with 9 bases aligning to TRBD1. The CDR3 totals 15 residues. The V gene's germline CDR1 is SGHDT and CDR2 YYEEEE. The V segment lost 3 bases and the J segment 4 bases; nucleotides outside the gene matches: 8. The CDR3 bases are TGTGCCAGCAGCTCCCGGACAGGGGAGGGTTACGAGCAGTACTTC. Protein: CASSSRTGEGYEQYF.

The chain is built from TRBV5-1 and TRBJ2-1, with D unclear. The germline CDR1 and CDR2 sequences are SGHRS and YFSETQ. The CDR3 contains 16 residues. Trimming cost V 4 bases and J 0 bases, with 14 bases left between them. DNA of the CDR3: TGCGCCAGCAGCCCCCTCGGGTTAAGCTCCTACAATGAGCAGTTCTTC. Protein: CASSPLGLSSYNEQFF.